Described below is a single T cell receptor beta chain sequence and its context. Its cognate antigen is unknown. The V end was cut by 3 bases, the J end by 0 bases, with 6 bases between. The CDR3 spans 13 residues. Germline lookup yields CDR1 WNHNN and CDR2 SYGVQD (reference sequence). These data originate in a study of memory CD4+ T cells and cytomegalovirus serostatus. The sort gate was single viable CD3+CD4+CD8-CD45RO+ cells for memory CD4+ T cells. Notes on the study in general: Each of 60 to 80 CMV-associated TCRbeta sequences occurred in one to five individuals.

The data were produced by immunoSEQ multiplex PCR, yet TCRdb's version contains in-frame clones alone and is incomplete. The sample lists around 26,000 clones, approximately 72% occurring once. The specimen sequenced was memory CD4+ T cells from blood. The receptor comes from an adult in good health and CMV-seronegative. The chain is built from TRBV10-1 and TRBJ2-7; D gene uncertain. CDR3 DNA: TGCGCCAGCAGTGAATCCGGCTCCTACGAGCAGTACTTC. As protein: CASSESGSYEQYF.